The 6 T cell receptor beta chains presented below share a single source sample, sequenced in a study of T cells after posttransplantation cyclophosphamide. Measured with immunoSEQ multiplex PCR; TCRdb has only the in-frame clones, and not every one. In total the sample includes fewer than 40,000 clones, none of them seen once. Input material: PBMCs. All receptors derive from a woman aged 25 to 45 in good health and a related stem cell transplant donor.

This clone was seen repeatedly, ten times or more. J is TRBJ1-1 and V is TRBV25-1, with 7 bases fitting TRBD1. CDR1 MGHDK and CDR2 SYGVNS come from the germline V gene. V lost 8 bases to trimming and J lost 1 base; unmatched junction nucleotides: 10. This CDR3 region has 15 residues. CDR3 residues: CASREQGQANTEAFF. CDR3 DNA: TGTGCCAGCCGCGAACAGGGGCAGGCGAACACTGAAGCTTTCTTT.

This clone was observed a handful of times. V and J are TRBV7-9 and TRBJ1-6, with 8 bases aligning to TRBD1. V lost 3 bases, J lost 9 bases, and 7 bases stayed unmatched. Germline CDR1 SEHNR, CDR2 FQNEAQ (reference sequence). This CDR3 is 15 amino acids long. Here the CDR3 DNA reads TGTGCCAGCAGCTTCCATGGACAGGGCAGTTCACCCCTCCACTTT. It encodes CASSFHGQGSSPLHF.

In this sample, this clone turned up many times. The chain links TRBV6-5 to TRBJ2-1; no reliable D call. Germline V gene sequence: CDR1 MNHEY, CDR2 SVGAGI. Trimming took 5 bases from V and 6 from J, leaving 11 bases between them. The length of the CDR3 is 13 residues. CDR3 coding DNA: TGTGCCAGCAGTCCCAAGGGTGGCAATGAGCAGTTCTTC. It specifies CASSPKGGNEQFF.

The chain couples TRBV6-5 to TRBJ2-5; the match to TRBD1 covers 7 bases. Germline assignment: CDR1 MNHEY and CDR2 SVGAGI. The CDR3 extends over 14 amino acids. The V gene end was trimmed by 2 bases and the J gene end by 2 bases; junction bases not matched to a gene: 2. The CDR3 DNA reads as TGTGCCAGCAGTTACCTGGGACAGCAAGAGACCCAGTACTTC. Translating gives CASSYLGQQETQYF.

The chain uses TRBV6-5 and TRBJ1-2, with 8 nucleotides matching TRBD1. The CDR3 has 16 residues. Losses at the gene ends were 4 bases for V and 4 bases for J; bases not matched to a gene: 11. Per the germline V gene, CDR1 is MNHEY and CDR2 is SVGAGI. CDR3 nucleotides: TGTGCCAGCAGTTCGATCGACAGGGGATGGGTCTATGGCTACACCTTC. It yields the protein CASSSIDRGWVYGYTF.

The sample holds many counts of this clone. This sequence joins TRBV7-3 and TRBJ2-1; 9 nucleotides align to TRBD1. The CDR3 runs 15 residues. Unmatched junction bases numbered 8, after V lost 6 bases and J lost 5 bases. From germline, CDR1 is SGHTA and CDR2 FQGTGA. CDR3 sequence (DNA): TGTGCCAGCAGTTCTGGGACAGGGCCTAACAATGAGCAGTTCTTC. Translation gives CASSSGTGPNNEQFF.